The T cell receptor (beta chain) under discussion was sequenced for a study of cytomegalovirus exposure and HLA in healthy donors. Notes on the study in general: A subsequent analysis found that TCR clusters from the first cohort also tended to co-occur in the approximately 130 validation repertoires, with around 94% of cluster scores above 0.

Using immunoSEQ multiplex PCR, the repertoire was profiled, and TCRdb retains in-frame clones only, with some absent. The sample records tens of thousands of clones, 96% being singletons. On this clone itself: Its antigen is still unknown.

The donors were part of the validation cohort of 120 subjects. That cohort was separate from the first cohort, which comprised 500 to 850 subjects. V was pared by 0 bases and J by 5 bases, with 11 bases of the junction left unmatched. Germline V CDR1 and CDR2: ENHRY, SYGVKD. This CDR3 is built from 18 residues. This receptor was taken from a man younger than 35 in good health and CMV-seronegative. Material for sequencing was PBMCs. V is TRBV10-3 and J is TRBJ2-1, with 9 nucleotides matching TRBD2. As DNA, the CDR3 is TGTGCCATCAGTGAGTCTCCCCCGACTAGCGGAAACAACAATGAGCAGTTCTTC. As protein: CAISESPPTSGNNNEQFF.